This T cell receptor (beta chain) originates from a study of cytomegalovirus exposure and HLA in healthy donors. Study findings and constraints: The authors enumerated 150 to 200 TCR beta chains as linked to cytomegalovirus. Most sequenced TCRs were rare (though some public TCRs occurred in many donors).

As for this clone: Its target is unknown.

PCR primers comprised 60 Vbeta and 13 Jbeta primers. Profiled with immunoSEQ multiplex PCR; TCRdb holds only in-frame clones, not every one. The sample lists 150,000 or so clones; approximately 80% were seen once. There are 18 residues in the CDR3. V trimming: 5 bases; J trimming: 3 bases; junction bases outside the gene matches: 16. Germline CDR1 and CDR2: SGHRS and YFSETQ. Sequencing was done on a sample of PBMCs. The source is a man aged 18 to 35 in good health and CMV-seropositive. The rearrangement joins TRBV5-1 to TRBJ2-1; 8 bases line up with TRBD2. In nucleotides, the CDR3 is TGCGCCAGCAGATCGGACAGCGGGAGTTTCTTGTACTACAATGAGCAGTTCTTC. The encoded protein is CASRSDSGSFLYYNEQFF. The full variable domain, completed using reference TRBV5-1 and TRBJ2-1, is KAGVTQTPRYLIKTRGQQVTLSCSPISGHRSVSWYQQTPGQGLQFLFEYFSETQRNKGNFPGRFSGRQFSNSRSEMNVSTLELGDSALYLCASRSDSGSFLYYNEQFFGPGTRLTVL.